This T cell receptor beta chain was recorded in a study of blood T cell repertoires in COVID-19. Study summary: COVID-19 samples, acute and convalescent, were from the United States, Italy and Spain. The analysed material was cDNA or gDNA that came from T cells, B-cell-depleted T cells, or PBMCs.

During active infection, Seattle patients enrolled and were then monitored through disease. In germline, CDR1 is SGDLS, CDR2 YYNGEE. Deletions cut 0 bases from V and 1 base from J, with 7 bases between. This CDR3 has 15 residues. Study processing details: Amplified reference gene primers provided the basis for estimating nucleated cell counts. Profiled with immunoSEQ multiplex PCR; TCRdb holds only in-frame clones, not every one. That table supplies the V and J calls and clone size; D and trimming were determined from the DNA. The sample gives 100,000 to 150,000 clones, around nine tenths of which show up once; 4.3% is in the top ten.

The sequence was obtained from a man aged 55 to 70 with COVID-19, enrolled during active disease. The chain links TRBV9 to TRBJ2-2; D possibly corresponds to TRBD1 (5 bases). Sequencing was performed on peripheral blood. CDR3 sequence reads: CASSVATGNTGELFF. CDR3 nucleotides: TGTGCCAGCAGCGTAGCTACAGGGAACACCGGGGAGCTGTTTTTT.